Sequencing of this T cell receptor beta chain was carried out in a study of beta chain features in type 1 diabetes. Study findings and constraints: Type 1 diabetes patients had TCRB CDR3s that were shorter (moderately but significantly so) in all four CD4+ subsets.

The study reverse transcribed the entire isolated RNA, so it sequenced expressed TCRB transcripts. Assay: immunoSEQ multiplex PCR; the TCRdb copy retains only in-frame clones and omits some. The data show some 350,000 clones, over 9% seen once. The CDR3 length is 15 residues. Germline CDR1 is SNHLY and CDR2 is FYNNEI. The V and J ends lost 4 bases and 3 bases, in that order; junction bases with no gene match: 4. Of note for this clone: Antigen specificity is unknown.

This sequence joins TRBV2 and TRBJ2-3, with TRBD1 identical over 10 bases. Sequencing used central memory CD4+ T cells from blood. The sequence came from a man aged 25-40 years with type 1 diabetes. This chain's CDR3 is CASSGDRGRTDTQYF. Here the CDR3 DNA reads TGTGCCAGCAGTGGGGACAGGGGAAGGACAGATACGCAGTATTTT. The whole variable domain, remainder taken from reference TRBV2 and TRBJ2-3, is EPEVTQTPSHQVTQMGQEVILRCVPISNHLYFYWYRQILGQKVEFLVSFYNNEISEKSEIFDDQFSVERPDGSNFTLKIRSTKLEDSAMYFCASSGDRGRTDTQYFGPGTRLTVL.